Each of the 20 T cell receptor beta chains below was sequenced from the same sample in a study of blood T cell repertoires in COVID-19. Libraries were prepared by immunoSEQ multiplex PCR; TCRdb keeps only in-frame clonotypes and omits some of them. The data show approximately 74,000 clones, with just over 85% seen just once and under 2% held by the top ten. The specimen was peripheral blood. These receptors were collected from a woman over 75 with active or convalescent COVID-19.

The chain uses TRBV4-1 and TRBJ2-3, with a weak D call TRBD2 (7 bases). CDR3 size: 18 residues. V lost 2 bases and J lost 5, with 23 bases in between. The germline gives CDR1 MGHRA, CDR2 YSYEKL. The CDR3 loop is CASSQPQGTSARGDTQYF. The CDR3 DNA reads as TGCGCCAGCAGCCAACCTCAGGGAACTAGCGCCAGGGGAGATACGCAGTATTTT.

This clone was recorded once. The rearrangement joins TRBV6-2 or TRBV6-3 to TRBJ2-3; possibly TRBD2 for D (7 bases). CDR3 length: 17 residues. Between the trimmed V and J ends, which lost 7 bases and 2 bases, there was a span of 22 bases. The V gene's germline CDR1 is MNHEY and CDR2 SVGEGT. This chain's CDR3 is CASTPGSRGGYTDTQYF. CDR3 DNA: TGTGCCAGCACCCCAGGGTCGAGGGGGGGGTACACAGATACGCAGTATTTT.

The chain employs TRBV2 and TRBJ1-1; D remains unclear. CDR3 size: 13 residues. Between the trimmed V and J ends, which lost 4 bases and 1 base, there was a span of 7 bases. Germline V gives CDR1 SNHLY, CDR2 FYNNEI. CDR3 amino acids: CASSGESNTEAFF. As DNA, the CDR3 is TGTGCCAGCAGTGGGGAGTCGAACACTGAAGCTTTCTTT.

The V gene is TRBV12-1, the J gene TRBJ1-2; the table's D call TRBD1 went unverified against the DNA. TRBV12-1 is a pseudogene locus. CDR3 length: 14 residues. The CDR3 region is CASTSLGQNYGYTF. CDR3 nucleotide sequence: TGTGCCAGCACGTCCCTGGGACAGAACTATGGCTACACCTTC.

This sequence joins TRBV2 and TRBJ2-1; TRBD1 matches at 9 bases. The ends lost 7 bases at V and 2 bases at J; junction bases unmatched: 3. The CDR3 totals 14 residues. CDR1 and CDR2 from the germline V gene are SNHLY and FYNNEI. The CDR3 protein is CASNRQGAYNEQFF. CDR3 DNA: TGTGCCAGCAACAGACAGGGGGCCTACAATGAGCAGTTCTTC.

The gene calls are TRBV10-1 and TRBJ2-3; 7 bases align to TRBD1. V gave up 2 bases and J gave up 7 bases; unmatched junction bases: 9. From germline, CDR1 is WNHNN and CDR2 SYGVQD (reference sequence). The CDR3 covers 15 residues. The CDR3 DNA sequence: TGCGCCAGCAGTGAGCGTGGGACAGACCTTTATACGCAGTATTTT. It encodes CASSERGTDLYTQYF.

This chain links TRBV10-3 with TRBJ1-1; 7 nucleotides align to TRBD1. The V gene's germline CDR1 is ENHRY and CDR2 SYGVKD. This CDR3 contains 15 residues. V was clipped by 3 bases and J by 0 bases; unmatched bases: 4. The CDR3 nucleotides read TGTGCCATCAGTGAAGGGGGCCGAATGAACACTGAAGCTTTCTTT. It codes for CAISEGGRMNTEAFF.

CDR3 sequence: CASSPDGQDLYNEQFF. The CDR3 DNA reads as TGTGCCAGCAGCCCTGATGGACAGGACCTTTACAATGAGCAGTTCTTC. V is TRBV11-3 and J is TRBJ2-1, with 7 bases matching TRBD1. The CDR3 runs 16 residues. With 5 bases clipped from V and 4 bases from J, the junction kept 11 bases outside the gene matches. The germline CDR1 and CDR2 sequences are SGHNT and YENEEA.

The chain combines TRBV6-6 with TRBJ2-1, with 8 nucleotides matching TRBD1. Per germline, CDR1 MNHNY and CDR2 SVGAGI (reference sequence). This CDR3 has 14 amino acids. V lost 2 bases to trimming and J lost 9 bases; unmatched junction nucleotides: 6. In nucleotides, the CDR3 is TGTGCCAGCAGTTACGGACAGGGTAGGTTTGAGCAGTTCTTC. Encoded protein: CASSYGQGRFEQFF.

In its sample, this clone was seen once. The chain has TRBV20-1 and TRBJ1-6, with D possibly being TRBD1 (6 bases). Germline V gene data show CDR1 as DFQATT and CDR2 as SNEGSKA (reference sequence). Between the trimmed V and J ends, which lost 3 bases and 7 bases, there was a span of 13 bases. The CDR3 loop spans 14 amino acids. The CDR3 DNA reads as TGCAGTGCTAGTCAGGGGTTCGGGAATTCACCCCTCCACTTT. This codes for CSASQGFGNSPLHF.

The chain employs TRBV6-5 and TRBJ2-5; D is undetermined. This CDR3 is 13 amino acids long. V dropped 7 bases and J dropped 2 bases, with 11 bases sitting between them. The germline V gene has CDR1 MNHEY and CDR2 SVGAGI. DNA of the CDR3: TGTGCCAGCACCTGGCAGGCACAAGAGACCCAGTACTTC. Translating gives CASTWQAQETQYF.

The chain uses TRBV5-4 and TRBJ2-4; D is possibly TRBD2 (5 bases). This CDR3 is built from 19 residues. CDR1 and CDR2 from the germline V gene are SGHNT and YYREEE (reference sequence). Trimming pared 5 bases from V and 0 bases from J, leaving 24 bases between. CDR3 protein: CASSPSGSQQVLAKNIQYF. DNA of the CDR3: TGTGCCAGCAGTCCTTCGGGATCACAGCAAGTACTAGCCAAAAACATTCAGTACTTC.

This chain uses TRBV6-6 with TRBJ2-7; 10 bases are a match to TRBD2. The V gene end was trimmed by 6 bases and the J gene end by 5 bases; junction bases not matched to a gene: 4. The CDR3 loop spans 13 amino acids. Germline loops: CDR1 MNHNY, CDR2 SVGAGI (reference sequence). This chain's CDR3 is CASRRGLADEQYF. The DNA of the CDR3 is TGTGCCAGCAGACGTGGACTAGCGGACGAGCAGTACTTC.

Comments on this clone: The germline gene is not matched at one end of the junction; a read error may be the cause. The chain recombines TRBV2 with TRBJ2-7; TRBD1 matches 7 bases. CDR1 is SNHLY and CDR2 is FYNNEI in the germline V gene. This CDR3 has 11 amino acids. Here the CDR3 reads CASSPTGSTDF. The CDR3 nucleotides read TGTGCCAGCAGTCCGACAGGGTCCACGGACTTC.

This chain links TRBV6-5 with TRBJ1-2; D is unclear. The CDR3 covers 11 residues. CDR1 and CDR2 (germline): MNHEY, SVGAGI. V was pared by 6 bases and J by 3 bases, with 5 bases between. The CDR3 nucleotides read TGTGCCAGCAGGAGGGACTATGGCTACACCTTC. Translating gives CASRRDYGYTF.

The table lists this clone with a count of one. This rearrangement joins TRBV4-3 to TRBJ1-6, with 8 bases identical to TRBD1. V was pared by 4 bases and J by 7 bases, with 9 bases of the junction left unmatched. Germline V gene data show CDR1 as LGHNA and CDR2 as YSLEER. The CDR3 length is 16 residues. CDR3 residues: CASSREGQVKNSPLHF. The DNA of the CDR3 is TGCGCCAGCAGCCGAGAGGGACAGGTGAAAAATTCACCCCTCCACTTT.

The rearrangement uses TRBV7-2 and TRBJ2-1; no clear D. The V end was cut by 4 bases, the J end by 6 bases, with 13 bases between. Germline assignment: CDR1 SGHTA and CDR2 FQGNSA. The CDR3 extends over 14 amino acids. The CDR3 nucleotides are TGTGCCAGCAGCTCCCAAAGTGGGCTCAATGAGCAGTTCTTC. This gives the protein CASSSQSGLNEQFF.

The gene calls are TRBV5-4 and TRBJ2-3, with D maybe TRBD1 (6 bases). Germline assignment: CDR1 SGHNT and CDR2 YYREEE (reference sequence). The V end was cut by 4 bases, the J end by 0 bases, with 9 bases between. The CDR3 totals 14 residues. CDR3 DNA sequence: TGTGCCAGCAGCCGACAGGTTAGCACAGATACGCAGTATTTT. Protein: CASSRQVSTDTQYF.

The chain's CDR3 is CASSDLDSLNRLQHF. Written as DNA, the CDR3 is TGTGCCAGCAGTGATCTGGACAGTCTCAACCGGCTCCAGCATTTT. The J gene is TRBJ1-5, the V gene TRBV6-1, with D possibly matching TRBD1 (6 bases). CDR1 is MNHNS and CDR2 is SASEGT in the germline V gene. With 3 bases removed from V and 12 bases from J, the gap between germline ends came to 21 bases. CDR3 size: 15 residues.

The chain links TRBV7-9 to TRBJ1-1; 9 bases line up with TRBD1. The CDR3 is made up of 15 amino acids. The J segment lost 3 bases and the V segment lost 5 bases, leaving 7 bases of the junction unmatched. Per germline, CDR1 SEHNR and CDR2 FQNEAQ (reference sequence). CDR3: CASSLDRGRDTEAFF. The CDR3 coding sequence is TGTGCCAGCAGCCTTGACAGGGGGAGGGACACTGAAGCTTTCTTT.